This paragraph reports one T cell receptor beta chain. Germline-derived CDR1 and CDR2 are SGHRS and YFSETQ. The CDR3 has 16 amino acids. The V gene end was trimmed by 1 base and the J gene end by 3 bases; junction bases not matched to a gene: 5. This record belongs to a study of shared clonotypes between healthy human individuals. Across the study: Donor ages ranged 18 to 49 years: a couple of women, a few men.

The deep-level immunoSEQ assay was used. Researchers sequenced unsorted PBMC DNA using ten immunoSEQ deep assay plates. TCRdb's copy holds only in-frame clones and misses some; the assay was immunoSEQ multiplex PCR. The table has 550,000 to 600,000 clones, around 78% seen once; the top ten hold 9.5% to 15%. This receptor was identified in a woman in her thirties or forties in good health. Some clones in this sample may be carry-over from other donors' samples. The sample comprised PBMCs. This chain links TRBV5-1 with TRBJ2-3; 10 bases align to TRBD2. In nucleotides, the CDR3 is TGCGCCAGCAGCTTGATGATAGCGGGAGGTACAGATACGCAGTATTTT. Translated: CASSLMIAGGTDTQYF.